This is a list of T cell receptor beta chains from one sample in a study of blood T cell repertoires in COVID-19. The assay was immunoSEQ multiplex PCR, and TCRdb's table has in-frame clones only and misses some. Among approximately 320,000 clones, 90% were seen once, and the ten largest hold 2% to 3%. Source material: PBMCs or T cells enriched from blood (not recorded which). The receptors derive from a man aged 60-69 years who had recovered from COVID-19. Each CDR3 is given with its conserved first and last residue. The D gene is left open where the match is weak. Clone size, where shown, is once, few, many, or a class for clones that have expanded.

d_call j_call v_call clone_size cdr3_aa cdr3_nt
TRBD2 TRBJ2-3 TRBV7-2 once CASSLMSGAWADTQYF TGTGCCAGCAGCTTAATGAGCGGGGCATGGGCAGATACGCAGTATTTT
TRBD1 TRBJ1-5 TRBV19 NA CASSTATGGGQPQHF TGTGCCAGTAGTACGGCCACAGGGGGTGGTCAGCCCCAGCATTTT
TRBD1 TRBJ1-1 TRBV20-1 NA CSASLRGRFTEAFF TGCAGTGCTAGTTTAAGGGGGCGTTTCACTGAAGCTTTCTTT
NA TRBJ2-2 TRBV30 NA CAWSVQGTGELFF TGTGCCTGGAGTGTACAAGGGACAGGGGAGCTGTTTTTT
NA TRBJ2-3 TRBV6-4 NA CASNFGGAPVHTQYF TGTGCCAGCAATTTCGGCGGGGCCCCTGTCCATACGCAGTATTTT
NA TRBJ1-1 TRBV27 NA CASSRQEMNTEAFF TGTGCCAGCAGTCGACAGGAAATGAACACTGAAGCTTTCTTT
NA TRBJ1-1 TRBV19 many CASTHPPGGGAITEAFF TGTGCCAGTACGCACCCGCCTGGCGGAGGAGCAATCACTGAAGCTTTCTTT
NA TRBJ1-1 TRBV3-1/TRBV3-2 few CASSQALTTEAFF TGTGCCAGCAGCCAAGCACTTACCACTGAAGCTTTCTTT
TRBD1 TRBJ1-2 TRBV23-1 NA CASSQKSPGQVLVGYTF TGCGCCAGCAGTCAAAAATCACCGGGACAGGTCTTGGTGGGCTACACCTTC
NA TRBJ2-7 TRBV2 NA CASSVLQIYEQYF TGTGCCAGCAGTGTTCTACAGATCTACGAGCAGTACTTC
NA TRBJ1-1 TRBV11-3 once CASSPTGVVWTEAFF TGTGCCAGCAGCCCAACGGGGGTGGTATGGACTGAAGCTTTCTTT
TRBD2 TRBJ2-5 TRBV5-8 NA CASSLTFSSGKETQYF TGTGCCAGCAGCTTGACCTTTTCTAGCGGGAAAGAGACCCAGTACTTC
NA TRBJ2-5 TRBV5-6 NA CASSYIGQLRETQYF TGTGCCAGCAGCTATATAGGACAGCTGCGGGAGACCCAGTACTTC
TRBD1 TRBJ1-2 TRBV12-3/TRBV12-4 NA CASSPGGGYTF TGTGCCAGCAGCCCAGGGGGGGGCTACACCTTC
TRBD1 TRBJ1-4 TRBV6-5 NA CASSDQETGREKLFF TGTGCCAGCAGCGACCAAGAGACAGGGCGTGAAAAACTGTTTTTT
TRBD1 TRBJ2-3 TRBV7-2 NA CASSDLRGGRTDTQYF TGTGCCAGCAGCGACCTCCGAGGGGGCCGAACAGATACGCAGTATTTT
NA TRBJ1-1 TRBV29-1 NA CSVEEHPGEAFF TGCAGCGTTGAAGAACACCCGGGGGAAGCTTTCTTT
NA TRBJ2-1 TRBV9 NA CASSVAGLSYNEQFF TGTGCCAGCAGCGTAGCGGGACTCTCCTACAATGAGCAGTTCTTC
NA TRBJ2-2 TRBV11-3 NA CASSLQGSRELFF TGTGCCAGCAGCTTACAGGGTAGCCGGGAGCTGTTTTTT
TRBD2 TRBJ2-1 TRBV27 NA CASSYGRGSYNEQFF TGTGCCAGCAGTTACGGGAGGGGGTCCTACAATGAGCAGTTCTTC
NA TRBJ2-7 TRBV7-9 NA CASSLGAYEQYF TGTGCCAGCAGCTTAGGTGCGTACGAGCAGTACTTC
TRBD1 TRBJ2-6 TRBV18 NA CASSLSTGQANVLTF TGTGCCAGCTCACTCTCGACAGGGCAAGCCAACGTCCTGACTTTC
NA TRBJ2-1 TRBV4-1 NA CASSQAGTTSYNEQFF TGCGCCAGCAGCCAAGCCGGGACAACCTCTTACAATGAGCAGTTCTTC
NA TRBJ1-2 TRBV5-1 few CASSPAGGDPGTNPRGYTF TGCGCCAGCAGCCCTGCAGGTGGGGACCCCGGGACAAACCCTCGGGGCTACACCTTC
NA TRBJ1-5 TRBV30 NA CAWSLPYQPQHF TGTGCCTGGAGTCTACCGTATCAGCCCCAGCATTTT